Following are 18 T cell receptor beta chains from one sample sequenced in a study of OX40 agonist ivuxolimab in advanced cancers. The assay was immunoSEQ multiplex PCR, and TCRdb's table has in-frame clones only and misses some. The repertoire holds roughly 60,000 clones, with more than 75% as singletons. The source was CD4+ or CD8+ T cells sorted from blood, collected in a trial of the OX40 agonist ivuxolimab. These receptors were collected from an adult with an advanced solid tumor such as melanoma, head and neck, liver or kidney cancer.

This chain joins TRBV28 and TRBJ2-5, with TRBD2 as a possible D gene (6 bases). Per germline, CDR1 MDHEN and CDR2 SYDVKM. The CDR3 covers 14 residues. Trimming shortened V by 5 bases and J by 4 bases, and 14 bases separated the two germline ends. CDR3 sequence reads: CASSRRAGGETQYF. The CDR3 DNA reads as TGTGCCAGCAGTCGCAGGGCCGGGGGAGAGACCCAGTACTTC.

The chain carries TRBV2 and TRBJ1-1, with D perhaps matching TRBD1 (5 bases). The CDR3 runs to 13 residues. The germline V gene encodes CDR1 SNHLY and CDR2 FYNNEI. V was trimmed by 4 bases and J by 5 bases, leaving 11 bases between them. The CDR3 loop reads CASSGDGYTEAFF. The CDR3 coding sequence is TGTGCCAGCAGTGGGGACGGGTATACTGAAGCTTTCTTT.

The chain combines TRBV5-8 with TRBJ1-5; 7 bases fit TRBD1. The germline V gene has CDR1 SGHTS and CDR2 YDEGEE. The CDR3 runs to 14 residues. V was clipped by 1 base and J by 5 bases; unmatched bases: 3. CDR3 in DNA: TGTGCCAGCAGCTTGCTCAGGGGGGATCAGCCCCAGCATTTT. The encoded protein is CASSLLRGDQPQHF. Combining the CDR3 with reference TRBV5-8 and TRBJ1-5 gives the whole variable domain EAGVTQSPTHLIKTRGQQATLRCSPISGHTSVYWYQQALGLGLQFLLWYDEGEERNRGNFPPRFSGRQFPNYSSELNVNALELEDSALYLCASSLLRGDQPQHFGDGTRLSIL.

The CDR3 DNA sequence: TGTGCCATCAGTTTGGCCGGCAGCTCCTACGAGCAGTACTTC. It codes for CAISLAGSSYEQYF. The gene calls are TRBV10-3 and TRBJ2-7; D not resolved. Germline V gene lookup returns CDR1 ENHRY and CDR2 SYGVKD. The CDR3 runs to 14 residues. The V end lost 5 bases, the J end lost 0 bases, and 11 bases lay between the germline ends.

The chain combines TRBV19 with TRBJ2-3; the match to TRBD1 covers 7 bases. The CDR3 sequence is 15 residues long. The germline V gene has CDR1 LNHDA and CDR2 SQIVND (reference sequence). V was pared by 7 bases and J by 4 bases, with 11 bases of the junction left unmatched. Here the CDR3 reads CASTPGQSYSDTQYF. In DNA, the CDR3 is TGTGCCAGTACCCCGGGACAGTCCTATTCAGATACGCAGTATTTT.

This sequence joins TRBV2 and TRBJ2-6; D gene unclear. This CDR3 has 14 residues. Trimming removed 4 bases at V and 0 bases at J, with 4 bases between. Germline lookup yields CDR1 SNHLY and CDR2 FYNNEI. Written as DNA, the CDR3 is TGTGCCAGCAGTGTGGACTCTGGGGCCAACGTCCTGACTTTC. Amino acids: CASSVDSGANVLTF.

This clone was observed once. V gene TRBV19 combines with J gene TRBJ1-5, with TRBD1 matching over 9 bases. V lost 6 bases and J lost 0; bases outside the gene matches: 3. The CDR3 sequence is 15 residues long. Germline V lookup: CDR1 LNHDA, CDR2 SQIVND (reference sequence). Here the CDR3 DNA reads TGTGCCAGTAGGCGGACAGGGGATAGCAATCAGCCCCAGCATTTT. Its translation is CASRRTGDSNQPQHF.

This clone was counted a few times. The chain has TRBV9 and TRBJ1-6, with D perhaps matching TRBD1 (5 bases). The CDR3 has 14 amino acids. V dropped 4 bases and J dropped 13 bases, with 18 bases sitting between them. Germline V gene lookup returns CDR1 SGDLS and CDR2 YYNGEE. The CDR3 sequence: CASSPGDGASPLHF. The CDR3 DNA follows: TGTGCCAGCAGCCCCGGGGACGGGGCCTCGCCCCTCCACTTT.

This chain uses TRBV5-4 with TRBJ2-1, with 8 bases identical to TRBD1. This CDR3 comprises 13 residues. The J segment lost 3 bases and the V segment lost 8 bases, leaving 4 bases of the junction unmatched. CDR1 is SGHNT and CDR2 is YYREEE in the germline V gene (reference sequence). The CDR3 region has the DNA TGTGCCAGTCACAGGGGGAACTACAATGAGCAGTTCTTC. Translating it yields CASHRGNYNEQFF.

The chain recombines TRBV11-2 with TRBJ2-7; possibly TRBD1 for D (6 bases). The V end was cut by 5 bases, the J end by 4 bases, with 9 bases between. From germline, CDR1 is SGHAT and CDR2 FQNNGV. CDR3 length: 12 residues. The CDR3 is CASSTQGYEQYF. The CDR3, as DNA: TGTGCCAGCAGCACGCAGGGGTACGAGCAGTACTTC.

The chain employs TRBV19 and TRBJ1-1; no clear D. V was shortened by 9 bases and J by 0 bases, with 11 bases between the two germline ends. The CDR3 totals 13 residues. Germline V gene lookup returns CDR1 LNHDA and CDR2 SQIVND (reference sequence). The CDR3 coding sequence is TGTGCCAGCGGACGGTTAGTGAACACTGAAGCTTTCTTT. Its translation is CASGRLVNTEAFF.

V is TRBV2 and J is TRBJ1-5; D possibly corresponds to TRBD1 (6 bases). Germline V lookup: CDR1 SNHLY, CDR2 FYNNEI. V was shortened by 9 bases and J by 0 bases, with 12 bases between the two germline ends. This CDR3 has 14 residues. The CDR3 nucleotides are TGTGCCAGTGCGGACAGTTTTAGCAATCAGCCCCAGCATTTT. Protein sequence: CASADSFSNQPQHF.

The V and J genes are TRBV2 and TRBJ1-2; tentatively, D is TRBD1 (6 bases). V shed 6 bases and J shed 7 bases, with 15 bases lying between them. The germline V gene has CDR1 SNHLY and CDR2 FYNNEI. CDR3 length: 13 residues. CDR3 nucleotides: TGTGCCAGCAGAAGAGCGGGGGCGAGTGGCTACACCTTC. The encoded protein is CASRRAGASGYTF. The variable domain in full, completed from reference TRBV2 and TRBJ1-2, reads EPEVTQTPSHQVTQMGQEVILRCVPISNHLYFYWYRQILGQKVEFLVSFYNNEISEKSEIFDDQFSVERPDGSNFTLKIRSTKLEDSAMYFCASRRAGASGYTFGSGTRLTVV.

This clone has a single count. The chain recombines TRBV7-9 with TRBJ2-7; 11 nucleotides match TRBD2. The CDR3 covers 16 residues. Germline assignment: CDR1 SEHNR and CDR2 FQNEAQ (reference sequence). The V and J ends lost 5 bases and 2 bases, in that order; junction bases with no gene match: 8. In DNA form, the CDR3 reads TGTGCCAGCAGCCCCCGTGGGACTAGCGGCCCCTACGAGCAGTACTTC. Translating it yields CASSPRGTSGPYEQYF.

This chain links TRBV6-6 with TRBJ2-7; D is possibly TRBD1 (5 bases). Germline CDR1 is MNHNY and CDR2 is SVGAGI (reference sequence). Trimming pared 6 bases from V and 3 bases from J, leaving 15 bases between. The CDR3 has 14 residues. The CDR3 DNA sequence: TGTGCCAGCAGCTCCCAGGGTCCCCTCTACGAGCAGTACTTC. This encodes CASSSQGPLYEQYF.

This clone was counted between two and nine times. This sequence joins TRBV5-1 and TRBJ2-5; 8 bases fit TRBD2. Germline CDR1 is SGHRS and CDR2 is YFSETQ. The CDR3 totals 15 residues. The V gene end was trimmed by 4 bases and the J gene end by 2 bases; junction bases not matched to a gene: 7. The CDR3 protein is CASSLISGVQETQYF. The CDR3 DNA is TGCGCCAGCAGCCTAATTAGCGGGGTACAAGAGACCCAGTACTTC.

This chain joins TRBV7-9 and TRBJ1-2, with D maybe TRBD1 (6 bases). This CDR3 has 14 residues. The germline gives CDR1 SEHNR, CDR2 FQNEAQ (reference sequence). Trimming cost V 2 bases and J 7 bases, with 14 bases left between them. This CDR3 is CASSLIEGVGGYTF. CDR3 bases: TGTGCCAGCAGCTTAATCGAGGGGGTAGGTGGCTACACCTTC.

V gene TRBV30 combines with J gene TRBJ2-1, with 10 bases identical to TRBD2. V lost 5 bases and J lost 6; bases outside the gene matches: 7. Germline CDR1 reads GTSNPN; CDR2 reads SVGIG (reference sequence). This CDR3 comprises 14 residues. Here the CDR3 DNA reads TGTGCCTGGGGAGCGGGGGGGGCTTCCAATGAGCAGTTCTTC. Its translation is CAWGAGGASNEQFF.